This TCR beta chain was recovered during a study of blood T cell repertoires in COVID-19. As for the study in general: Samples of COVID-19 (acute and convalescent) were obtained from the United States, Italy and Spain. PBMCs, B-cell-depleted T cells, or T cells were the source of the cDNA or gDNA that made up the material.

The germline CDR1 and CDR2 sequences are SGDLS and YYNGEE. The V and J ends lost 5 bases and 3 bases respectively, with 16 bases between them. The CDR3 extends over 15 amino acids. Study processing details: For nucleated cells, counts were estimated from reference gene primer amplification. Measured with immunoSEQ multiplex PCR; TCRdb has only the in-frame clones, and not every one. Clonal size and the V and J genes are those of that table, whereas D and trimming came from the DNA. Among 180,000 or so clones listed, roughly 79% were seen once. The rearrangement joins TRBV9 to TRBJ2-3; no clear D gene. Sample: peripheral blood. This TCR derives from a human donor with acute or convalescent COVID-19. The donor label of this sample is uncertain. CDR3 DNA sequence: TGTGCCAGCAGTTCGTCCCCGGCGGCTACAGATACGCAGTATTTT. Translating gives CASSSSPAATDTQYF.